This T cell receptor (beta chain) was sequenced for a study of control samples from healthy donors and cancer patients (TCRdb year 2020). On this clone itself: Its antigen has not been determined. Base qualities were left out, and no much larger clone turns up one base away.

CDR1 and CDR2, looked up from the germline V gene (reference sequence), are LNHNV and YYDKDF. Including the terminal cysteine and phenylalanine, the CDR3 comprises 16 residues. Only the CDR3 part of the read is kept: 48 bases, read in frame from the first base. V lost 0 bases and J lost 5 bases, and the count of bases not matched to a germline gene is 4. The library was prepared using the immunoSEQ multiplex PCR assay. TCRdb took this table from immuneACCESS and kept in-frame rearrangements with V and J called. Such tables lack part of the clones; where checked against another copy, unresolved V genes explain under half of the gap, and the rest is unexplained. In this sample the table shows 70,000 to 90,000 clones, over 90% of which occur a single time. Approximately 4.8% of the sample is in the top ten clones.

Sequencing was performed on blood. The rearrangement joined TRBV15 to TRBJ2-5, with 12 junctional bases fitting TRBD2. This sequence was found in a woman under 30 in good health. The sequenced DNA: TGTGCCACCAGCAGAGACCTGGGACTAGCGGGCGAGACCCAGTACTTC. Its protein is CATSRDLGLAGETQYF. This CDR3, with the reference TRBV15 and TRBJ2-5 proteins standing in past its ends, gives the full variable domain DAMVIQNPRYQVTQFGKPVTLSCSQTLNHNVMYWYQQKSSQAPKLLFHYYDKDFNNEADTPDNFQSRRPNTSFCFLDIRSPGLGDTAMYLCATSRDLGLAGETQYFGPGTRLLVL.